This T cell receptor (beta chain) was captured in a study of cytomegalovirus exposure and HLA in healthy donors. Study conclusions and caveats: A later analysis linked a missense DCLRE1C variant to TCR beta V- and J-gene trimming.

A remark on this clone: The antigen is unknown.

The PCR was carried out with 60 Vbeta primers and 13 Jbeta primers. Sequencing used immunoSEQ multiplex PCR; TCRdb keeps in-frame clones, though not all of them. The repertoire shows under 100,000 clones; the top ten hold under 4.5%. CDR1 and CDR2 from the germline V gene are SNHLY and FYNNEI. The CDR3 length is 14 residues. Trimming cost V 6 bases and J 2 bases; bases outside gene matches: 2. The gene calls are TRBV2 and TRBJ2-2, with 8 bases that match TRBD1. Sequencing was carried out using PBMCs. This clonotype was obtained from a woman aged 25 to 45 in good health and CMV-seronegative. CDR3 bases: TGTGCCAGCAGGGGACAGGAAAACACCGGGGAGCTGTTTTTT. As protein: CASRGQENTGELFF.